These T cell receptor beta chains were read from a single sample in a study of early T cells in non-severe SARS-CoV-2 infection. TCRdb recomputed calls from the 5' RACE reads with MiXCR, one row per CDR3 protein. The repertoire holds tens of thousands of distinct CDR3 sequences, approximately 6.6% seen once, with around 34% in the top ten. Sequencing used whole blood, obtained at baseline. The receptors here all came from an adult who was a healthcare worker with PCR-confirmed SARS-CoV-2 infection or an uninfected control (not recorded which). Each CDR3 is given with its conserved first and last residue. The D gene is left open where the match is weak. The listing skips clone size in some rows; elsewhere it reads once, few, many or a size class.

J: TRBJ1-2; D: -; size: -; V: TRBV5-1; DNA: TGCGCCAGCAGCTTGGCCGACACCCCAGCGGCCGGCTACACCTTC; CDR3: CASSLADTPAAGYTF
J: TRBJ2-3; D: TRBD2; size: many; V: TRBV6-5; DNA: TGTGCCAGCAGCCCACAACCGGGACTAGCGACAGATACGCAGTATTTT; CDR3: CASSPQPGLATDTQYF
J: TRBJ2-7; D: TRBD2; size: many; V: TRBV20-1; DNA: TGCAGTGCTGGAAGGACTAGCGGGAGTATGTACGAGCAGTACTTC; CDR3: CSAGRTSGSMYEQYF
J: TRBJ1-2; D: -; size: few; V: TRBV12-3/TRBV12-4; DNA: TGTGCCAGCAGTACGGGAGGCAGAGGGATGCCATTC; CDR3: CASSTGGRGMPF
J: TRBJ2-3; D: -; size: many; V: TRBV6-5; DNA: TGTGCCAGCAGTTACCAGACTCCCCTGCGAGATACGCAGTATTTT; CDR3: CASSYQTPLRDTQYF
J: TRBJ1-1; D: -; size: many; V: TRBV14; DNA: TGTGCCAGCAGCCAAGAAAGAGGGTTTAACACTGAAGCTTTCTTT; CDR3: CASSQERGFNTEAFF
J: TRBJ1-6; D: TRBD1; size: many; V: TRBV3-1; DNA: TGTGCCAGCAGCCACCGCGGGACAGGGGGCGCGGCGTCACCCCTCCACTTT; CDR3: CASSHRGTGGAASPLHF
J: TRBJ2-1; D: TRBD2; size: many; V: TRBV20-1; DNA: TGCAGTGCTATACTAGCGATGGGTGAGCAGTTCTTC; CDR3: CSAILAMGEQFF
J: TRBJ2-7; D: -; size: many; V: TRBV29-1; DNA: TGCAGCGTCGGTGACAGGCCCAGCTCCTACGAGCAGTACTTC; CDR3: CSVGDRPSSYEQYF
J: TRBJ1-2; D: TRBD1; size: many; V: TRBV14; DNA: TGTGCCAGCAGCCAATACCGGGACAGAGCTAACTATGGCTACACCTTC; CDR3: CASSQYRDRANYGYTF
J: TRBJ2-5; D: TRBD1; size: few; V: TRBV12-3/TRBV12-4; DNA: TGTGCCAGCGGTCGAAGACAGGGGATCGCAGAGACCCAGTACTTC; CDR3: CASGRRQGIAETQYF
J: TRBJ1-5; D: -; size: many; V: TRBV4-1; DNA: TGCGCCAGCAGCCAAGGGCCCGATAGGGGGTATCAGCCCCAGCATTTT; CDR3: CASSQGPDRGYQPQHF
J: TRBJ1-6; D: -; size: many; V: TRBV30; DNA: TGTGCCTGGAGTTCAGGGCGGACCTATAATTCACCCCTCCACTTT; CDR3: CAWSSGRTYNSPLHF
J: TRBJ2-3; D: -; size: -; V: TRBV7-8; DNA: TGTGCCAGCAGCTTAGAAGTTGGGGATACGCAGTATTTT; CDR3: CASSLEVGDTQYF
J: TRBJ1-4; D: -; size: many; V: TRBV6-1; DNA: TGTGCCAGCATTTGGACATTGGGCGATGAAAAACTGTTTTTT; CDR3: CASIWTLGDEKLFF
J: TRBJ2-5; D: -; size: many; V: TRBV12-3/TRBV12-4; DNA: TGTGCCAGCAGTCCAGAAATTCATGACTCAGGGGCGAGGGAGACCCAGTACTTC; CDR3: CASSPEIHDSGARETQYF
J: TRBJ2-5; D: -; size: many; V: TRBV7-2; DNA: TGTGCCAGCAGCTTTCCTTCGGAGACCCAGTACTTC; CDR3: CASSFPSETQYF
J: TRBJ2-7; D: TRBD1; size: many; V: TRBV7-9; DNA: TGTGCCAGCAGCTTCTCCGGGACAGGGTTCCTCTACGAGCAGTACTTC; CDR3: CASSFSGTGFLYEQYF
J: TRBJ2-5; D: TRBD2; size: -; V: TRBV7-9; DNA: TGTGCCAGCAGCCGGCCGGGACTAGCGGGTACAGAGACCCAGTACTTC; CDR3: CASSRPGLAGTETQYF
J: TRBJ2-7; D: TRBD1; size: many; V: TRBV2; DNA: TGTGCCAGCAGTCGGGGACAGGGGGGCGAGCAGTACTTC; CDR3: CASSRGQGGEQYF
J: TRBJ1-2; D: TRBD1; size: many; V: TRBV7-2; DNA: TGTGCCAGCAGCGAAACAGGGGGCGGATTCTATGGCTACACCTTC; CDR3: CASSETGGGFYGYTF
J: TRBJ2-5; D: TRBD2; size: -; V: TRBV6-2/TRBV6-3; DNA: TGTGCCAGCAGTCGGAGGACTAGCTCAGGGGCTGAAGAGACCCAGTACTTC; CDR3: CASSRRTSSGAEETQYF
J: TRBJ2-5; D: -; size: -; V: TRBV2; DNA: TGTGCCAGCGCCGTGAGGGTGGCAGGGGAGACCCAGTACTTC; CDR3: CASAVRVAGETQYF
J: TRBJ2-3; D: TRBD1; size: few; V: TRBV11-2; DNA: TGTGCCAGCAGCTTGGGACAGGTTCACAACACAGATACGCAGTATTTT; CDR3: CASSLGQVHNTDTQYF
J: TRBJ2-7; D: TRBD1; size: many; V: TRBV18; DNA: TGTGCCAGCTCACCGCAGGGACAGGGGATCTACGAGCAGTACTTC; CDR3: CASSPQGQGIYEQYF
J: TRBJ2-2; D: -; size: many; V: TRBV7-2; DNA: TGTGCCAGCAGGCGCGATGACTCTAGGTTATTCACCGGGGAGCTGTTTTTT; CDR3: CASRRDDSRLFTGELFF
J: TRBJ2-3; D: -; size: few; V: TRBV20-1; DNA: TGCAGTGCTAGAGATCACAAGGCGGGGAAGACAGATACGCAGTATTTT; CDR3: CSARDHKAGKTDTQYF
J: TRBJ1-2; D: TRBD1; size: -; V: TRBV6-2/TRBV6-3; DNA: TGTGCCAGCACCTCCGCTTTGACAGGGGGATTCAGTGGTGGCTACACCTTC; CDR3: CASTSALTGGFSGGYTF
J: TRBJ1-3; D: TRBD1; size: many; V: TRBV20-1; DNA: TGCAGTGCCACGAAGGGACAGGGGAGGGGAAACACCATATATTTT; CDR3: CSATKGQGRGNTIYF
J: TRBJ1-1; D: -; size: many; V: TRBV12-3/TRBV12-4; DNA: TGTGCCAGCAGTCCCCCGGCATCTACAACTGAAGCTTTCTTT; CDR3: CASSPPASTTEAFF
J: TRBJ1-6; D: TRBD1; size: many; V: TRBV19; DNA: TGTGCCAGTAGTATTCGACAGGGTGGGAATTCACCCCTCCACTTT; CDR3: CASSIRQGGNSPLHF
J: TRBJ2-2; D: TRBD2; size: few; V: TRBV4-1; DNA: TGCGCCAGCAGCCGAGGATCCGTAGCGGGGGGGGAGCTGTTTTTT; CDR3: CASSRGSVAGGELFF
J: TRBJ2-1; D: -; size: many; V: TRBV5-5; DNA: TGTGCCAGCAGCTTGGCCAGTGAGTCTTTCAATGAGCAGTTCTTC; CDR3: CASSLASESFNEQFF
J: TRBJ2-2; D: -; size: -; V: TRBV5-1; DNA: TGCGCCAGCAGCCCGATACTGGGCCCGAACACCGGGGAGCTGTTTTTT; CDR3: CASSPILGPNTGELFF
J: TRBJ2-1; D: -; size: few; V: TRBV7-8; DNA: TGTGCCAGCAGCAGAACAGGAGGACAGTGGAATGAGCAGTTCTTC; CDR3: CASSRTGGQWNEQFF
J: TRBJ1-2; D: TRBD1; size: few; V: TRBV10-3; DNA: TGTGCCATCAGTGAGTCTCAGGGGGACTATGGCTACACCTTC; CDR3: CAISESQGDYGYTF
J: TRBJ2-1; D: TRBD2; size: many; V: TRBV12-3/TRBV12-4; DNA: TGTGCCAGCAAAGCCGGGACTAGCGGGTCCCTTGGCAATGAGCAGTTCTTC; CDR3: CASKAGTSGSLGNEQFF
J: TRBJ2-1; D: TRBD2; size: many; V: TRBV20-1; DNA: TGCAGTTCCACACTAGCGGGGGTTCACCAAGCCTACAATGAGCAGTTCTTC; CDR3: CSSTLAGVHQAYNEQFF
J: TRBJ2-7; D: -; size: many; V: TRBV11-2; DNA: TGTGCCAGCAGCCTCTCCCCCCTCGACTCCTACGAGCAGTACTTC; CDR3: CASSLSPLDSYEQYF
J: TRBJ2-5; D: -; size: many; V: TRBV19; DNA: TGTGCCAGTAGCGTTGGACATGGAGAACGGACCCAGTACTTC; CDR3: CASSVGHGERTQYF
J: TRBJ2-1; D: TRBD2; size: -; V: TRBV9; DNA: TGTGCCAGCAGCGTAGAGACCGGGGGGGCCCCGTTCTTC; CDR3: CASSVETGGAPFF
J: TRBJ2-5; D: TRBD2; size: many; V: TRBV7-8; DNA: TGTGCCAGCAGCTTAGAACCCGGACTAGCGGGAATGGAGACCCAGTACTTC; CDR3: CASSLEPGLAGMETQYF
J: TRBJ2-1; D: TRBD2; size: many; V: TRBV24-1; DNA: TGTGCCACCAGTGATTCGGGACTAGCCCCCTACAATGAGCAGTTCTTC; CDR3: CATSDSGLAPYNEQFF
J: TRBJ2-3; D: TRBD2; size: few; V: TRBV18; DNA: TGTGCCAGCTCCCCTCTAGCGGGGGCCCGCACAGATACGCAGTATTTT; CDR3: CASSPLAGARTDTQYF